This TCR beta chain emerged from a study of a mutant IDH1 vaccine in newly diagnosed glioma. Overall study context: Receipt of radiotherapy, temozolomide, or both preceded the study, and most received both.

This table comes from immunoSEQ multiplex PCR, and its TCRdb copy is limited to in-frame clones, with some not included. Among around 30,000 clones, about 83% were seen once, and the ten largest hold approximately 12%. Time point indicated: week 47, end of study. Doses comprised 300 ug of mutant IDH1 20-mer peptide each, plus topical imiquimod. Concerning this clone: As yet, its antigen is unknown.

Germline V gene lookup returns CDR1 LNHDA and CDR2 SQIVND (reference sequence). The CDR3 consists of 14 residues. The germline V and J ends were trimmed by 4 bases and 1 base, with 9 bases remaining between them. This TCR was sampled from a woman aged 25-40 years with glioma. The chain is built from TRBV19 and TRBJ2-3; TRBD1 might be the D (6 bases). The sample was PBMCs, taken from a glioma patient whose treatment included an IDH1 peptide vaccine. The DNA of the CDR3 is TGTGCCAGTAGTACGAGACAGGGCACAGATACGCAGTATTTT. It translates to CASSTRQGTDTQYF. Together with reference TRBV19 and TRBJ2-3, the CDR3 gives the full variable domain: DGGITQSPKYLFRKEGQNVTLSCEQNLNHDAMYWYRQDPGQGLRLIYYSQIVNDFQKGDIAEGYSVSREKKESFPLTVTSAQKNPTAFYLCASSTRQGTDTQYFGPGTRLTVL.